This T cell receptor beta chain was sequenced in a study of T cells after somatic rescue of genetic block. The CDR3 has 14 amino acids. With 3 bases removed from V and 4 bases from J, the gap between germline ends came to 9 bases. Looked up from germline, CDR1 is SGHTA and CDR2 is FQGNSA. The assay was immunoSEQ multiplex PCR, and TCRdb's table has in-frame clones only and misses some. The sample records about 72,000 clones, approximately 90% being singletons. The sequencing sample was made of peripheral blood mononuclear cells (PBMCs). The sequence was collected from a young man. This chain uses TRBV7-2 with TRBJ2-2; D unresolved. CDR3 residues: CASSFSGVTGELFF. CDR3 coding DNA: TGTGCCAGCAGCTTTTCTGGGGTCACCGGGGAGCTGTTTTTT.